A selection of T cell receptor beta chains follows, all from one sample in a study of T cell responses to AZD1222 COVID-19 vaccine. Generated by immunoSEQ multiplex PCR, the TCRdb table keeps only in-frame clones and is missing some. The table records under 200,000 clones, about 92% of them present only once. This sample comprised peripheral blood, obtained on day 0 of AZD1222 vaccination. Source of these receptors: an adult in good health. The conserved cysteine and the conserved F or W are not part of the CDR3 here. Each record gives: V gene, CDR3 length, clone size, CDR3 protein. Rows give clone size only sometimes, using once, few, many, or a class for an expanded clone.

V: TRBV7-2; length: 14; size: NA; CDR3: ASSLGNSGGAREQF
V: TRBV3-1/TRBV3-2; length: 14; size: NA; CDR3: ASSQEAAYLKETQY
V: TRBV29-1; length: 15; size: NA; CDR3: SVERRGGRSSYNEQF
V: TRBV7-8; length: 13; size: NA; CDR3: ASSLVPDSYQPQH
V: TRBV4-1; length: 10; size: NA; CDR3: ASSQTGTKAF
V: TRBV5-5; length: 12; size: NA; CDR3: ASSWAGDPYEQY
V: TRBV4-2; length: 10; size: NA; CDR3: ASSVQGQGYT
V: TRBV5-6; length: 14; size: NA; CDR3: ASSLGSRPRGETQY
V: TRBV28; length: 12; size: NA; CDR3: ASRSRDNYNEQF
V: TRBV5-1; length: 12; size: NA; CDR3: ATSGTGAYNEQF
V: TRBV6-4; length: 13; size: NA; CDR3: ASSPRLAGGDTQY
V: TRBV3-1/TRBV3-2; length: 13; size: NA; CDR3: ASSQGGQIPDTQY
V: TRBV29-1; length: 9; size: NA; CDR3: SVERTGELF
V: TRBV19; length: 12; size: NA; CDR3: ASSETGSASPLH
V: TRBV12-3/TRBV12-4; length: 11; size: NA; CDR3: ASTSSDGYEQY
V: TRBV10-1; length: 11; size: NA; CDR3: ASSRTGNNEQF
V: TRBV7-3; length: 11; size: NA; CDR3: ASSSGPGETQY
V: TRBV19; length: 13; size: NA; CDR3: ASSISVGDSYEQY
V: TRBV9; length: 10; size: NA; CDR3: ASSVDQETQY
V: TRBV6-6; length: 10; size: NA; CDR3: ASSYGQVEAF
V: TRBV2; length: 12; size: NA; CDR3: ASSDTGEGYGYT
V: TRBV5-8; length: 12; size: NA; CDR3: ASSFFAGNYEQY
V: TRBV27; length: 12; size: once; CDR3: ASSLRAEGQPQH
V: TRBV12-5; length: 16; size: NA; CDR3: ASGLNGSGRGSGNTIY
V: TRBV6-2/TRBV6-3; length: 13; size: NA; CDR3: ASSYLRGFPDTQY
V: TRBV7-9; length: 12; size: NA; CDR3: ASSSTEMNTEAF
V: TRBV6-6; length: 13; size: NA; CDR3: ASRTQMTANYGYT
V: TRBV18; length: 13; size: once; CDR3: ASSPTRQGSSPLH
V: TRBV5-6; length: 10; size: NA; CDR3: ASSLGFYEQY
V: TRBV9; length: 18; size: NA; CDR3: ASSVGTSGSLPRNTDTQY
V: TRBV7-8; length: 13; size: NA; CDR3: ASLKDELYPETQY
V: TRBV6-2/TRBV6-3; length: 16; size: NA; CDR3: ASSYTPGQPSGANVLT
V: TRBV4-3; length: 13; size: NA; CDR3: ASSQDRGGTGGYT
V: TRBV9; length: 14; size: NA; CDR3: ASSVDPGQLNTEAF
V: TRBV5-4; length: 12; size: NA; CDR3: ASSAQGAEETQY
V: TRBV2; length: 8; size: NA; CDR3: ASRNYEQY
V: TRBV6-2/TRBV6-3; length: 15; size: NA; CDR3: ASSYGGLVESTDTQY
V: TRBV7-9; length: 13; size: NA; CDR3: ASSFPDRLYTEAF
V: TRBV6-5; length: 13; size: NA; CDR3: ASSRGLAVTYEQY
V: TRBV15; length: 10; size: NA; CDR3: ATNQEIGPLH
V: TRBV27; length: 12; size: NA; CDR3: ASSLSGANYGYT
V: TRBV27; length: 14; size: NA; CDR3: ASGVRASSYNSPLH
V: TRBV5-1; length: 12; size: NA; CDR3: ASSFQGANNEQF
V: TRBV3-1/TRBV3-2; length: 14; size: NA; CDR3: ASSPLGGGASDTQY
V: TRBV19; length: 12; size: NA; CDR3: ASRPTSATDTQY
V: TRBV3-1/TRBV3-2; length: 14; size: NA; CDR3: ASSQDGGWGDQPQH
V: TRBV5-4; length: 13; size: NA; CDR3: ASSLEVRGDGELF
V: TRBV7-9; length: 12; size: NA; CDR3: ASSRTDSGNTIY
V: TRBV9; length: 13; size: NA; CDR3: ASSEQAALSYEQY
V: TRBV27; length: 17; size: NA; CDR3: ASSPWGRGPAGAQETQY
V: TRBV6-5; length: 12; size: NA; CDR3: ASSRTASTDTQY
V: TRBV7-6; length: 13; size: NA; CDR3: ASSSLGQGNTEAF
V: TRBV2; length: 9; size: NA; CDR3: ASTRVGGYT
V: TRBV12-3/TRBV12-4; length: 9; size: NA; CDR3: ASSWGNIQY
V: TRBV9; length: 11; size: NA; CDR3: ASSAWGDEKLF
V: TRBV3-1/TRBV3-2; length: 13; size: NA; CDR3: ASSPAEGRGGEAF
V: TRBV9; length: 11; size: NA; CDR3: ASSEEAPDTQY
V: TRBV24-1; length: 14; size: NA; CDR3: ATSDGDRAGTDTQY
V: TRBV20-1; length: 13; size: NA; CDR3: SASGATDSNQPQH